This record concerns one TCR beta chain sequence. These data belong to a study of blood T cells in healthy people across ages. At the level of the study: For every two T cells, template switching captured about one barcoded beta molecule.

For the second PCR, which ran for 7 to 11 cycles, a sample-barcoded 5' primer and a J-beta primer mix were used. Carrying 12 random nucleotides, a template-switch adaptor labeled each individual cDNA molecule. TCRdb called the 5' RACE reads again in MiXCR, with one record for every CDR3 protein. The data show about 750,000 distinct CDR3 sequences, about 53% seen once. Caucasian individuals from Russia who were healthy and aged about 6 to 95 acted as donors. Each sample used at least 6 million PBMCs. Germline V gene lookup returns CDR1 DFQATT and CDR2 SNEGSKA (reference sequence). Trimming removed 1 base from V and 6 bases from J; junction bases left unmatched: 12. This CDR3 spans 16 amino acids.

The TCR comes from a man older than 75 in good health. Material: blood. The J gene is TRBJ2-3, the V gene TRBV20-1; 8 nucleotides match TRBD1. The CDR3, as DNA: TGCAGTGCTAGAGGGGGGTCGCGGACAGGGATGGATACGCAGTATTTT. This codes for CSARGGSRTGMDTQYF.